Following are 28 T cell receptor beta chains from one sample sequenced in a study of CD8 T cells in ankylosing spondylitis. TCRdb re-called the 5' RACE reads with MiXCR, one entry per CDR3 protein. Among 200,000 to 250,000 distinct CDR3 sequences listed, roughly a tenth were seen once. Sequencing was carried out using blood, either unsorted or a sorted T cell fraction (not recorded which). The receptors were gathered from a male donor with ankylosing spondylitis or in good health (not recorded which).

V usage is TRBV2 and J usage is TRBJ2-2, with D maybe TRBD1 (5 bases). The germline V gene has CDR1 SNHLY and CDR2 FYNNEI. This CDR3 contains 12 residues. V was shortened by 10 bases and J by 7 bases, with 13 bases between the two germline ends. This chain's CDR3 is CATTDGSGELFF. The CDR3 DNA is TGTGCCACGACAGACGGTAGCGGGGAGCTGTTTTTT.

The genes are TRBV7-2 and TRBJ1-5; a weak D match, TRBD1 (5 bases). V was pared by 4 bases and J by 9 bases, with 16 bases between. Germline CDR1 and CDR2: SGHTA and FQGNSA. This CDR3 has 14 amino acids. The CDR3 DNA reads TGTGCCAGCAGCTCTACCGGGGCCGGGGGGCCCCAGCATTTT. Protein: CASSSTGAGGPQHF.

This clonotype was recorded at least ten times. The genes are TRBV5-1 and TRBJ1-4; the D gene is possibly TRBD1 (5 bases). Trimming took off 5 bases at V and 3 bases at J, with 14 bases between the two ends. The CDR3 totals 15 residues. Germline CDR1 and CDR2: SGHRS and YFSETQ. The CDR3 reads CASRPLQDPNEKLFF. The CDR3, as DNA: TGCGCCAGCAGGCCCCTACAGGACCCTAATGAAAAACTGTTTTTT.

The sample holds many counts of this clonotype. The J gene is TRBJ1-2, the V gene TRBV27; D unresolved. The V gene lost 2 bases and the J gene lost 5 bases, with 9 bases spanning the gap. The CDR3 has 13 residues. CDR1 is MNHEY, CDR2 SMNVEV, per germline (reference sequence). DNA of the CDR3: TGTGCCAGCAGTTTAAACTACGGTTATGGCTACACCTTC. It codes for CASSLNYGYGYTF.

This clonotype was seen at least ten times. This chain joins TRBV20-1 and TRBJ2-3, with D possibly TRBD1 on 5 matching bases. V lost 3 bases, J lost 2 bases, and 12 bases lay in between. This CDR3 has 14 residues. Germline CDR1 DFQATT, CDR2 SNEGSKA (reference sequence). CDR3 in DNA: TGCAGTGCTAGGGATGGGGCATCCACAGATACGCAGTATTTT. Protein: CSARDGASTDTQYF.

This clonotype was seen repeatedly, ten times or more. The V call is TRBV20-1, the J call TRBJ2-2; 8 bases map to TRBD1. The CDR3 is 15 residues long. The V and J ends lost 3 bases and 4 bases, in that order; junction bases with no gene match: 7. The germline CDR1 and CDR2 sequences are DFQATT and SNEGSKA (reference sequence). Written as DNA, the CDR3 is TGCAGTGCTAGCCGGACAGGGAGGTCCACCGGGGAGCTGTTTTTT. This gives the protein CSASRTGRSTGELFF.

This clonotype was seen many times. The CDR3 DNA sequence: TGTGCCAGCTCGGCAATCTCTGGGGCCAACGTCCTGACTTTC. Residues: CASSAISGANVLTF. The J gene is TRBJ2-6, the V gene TRBV7-3; D uncertain. Deletions cut 8 bases from V and 0 bases from J, with 8 bases between. The germline CDR1 and CDR2 sequences are SGHTA and FQGTGA. The CDR3 has 14 amino acids.

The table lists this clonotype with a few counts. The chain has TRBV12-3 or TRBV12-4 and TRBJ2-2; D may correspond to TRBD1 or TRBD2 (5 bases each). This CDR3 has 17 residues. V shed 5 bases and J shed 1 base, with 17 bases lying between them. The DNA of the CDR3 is TGTGCCAGCAGTCCAAACCCGGGACGGCTGAACACCGGGGAGCTGTTTTTT. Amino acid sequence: CASSPNPGRLNTGELFF.

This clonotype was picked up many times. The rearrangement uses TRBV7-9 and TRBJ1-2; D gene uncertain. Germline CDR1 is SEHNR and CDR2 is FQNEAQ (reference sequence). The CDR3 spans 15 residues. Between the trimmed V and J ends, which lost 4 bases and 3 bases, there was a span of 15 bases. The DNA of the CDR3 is TGTGCCAGCAGCTCCCGGACCGATTACGACTATGGCTACACCTTC. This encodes CASSSRTDYDYGYTF.

In DNA form, the CDR3 reads TGTGCCAGCAGCAACCCCAGCCAGAGCTCCTACGAGCAGTACTTC. It yields the protein CASSNPSQSSYEQYF. V is TRBV7-9 and J is TRBJ2-7; D is uncertain. Germline V gene lookup returns CDR1 SEHNR and CDR2 FQNEAQ (reference sequence). The CDR3 is 15 residues long. V lost 5 bases and J 0 bases, leaving 14 bases between the germline ends.

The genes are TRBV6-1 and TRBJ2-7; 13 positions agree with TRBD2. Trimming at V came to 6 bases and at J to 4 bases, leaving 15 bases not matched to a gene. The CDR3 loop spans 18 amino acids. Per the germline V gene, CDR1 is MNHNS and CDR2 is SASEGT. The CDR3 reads CASRLRALGLAGNYEQYF. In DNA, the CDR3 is TGTGCCAGCAGGCTACGAGCTTTGGGACTAGCGGGAAATTACGAGCAGTACTTC.

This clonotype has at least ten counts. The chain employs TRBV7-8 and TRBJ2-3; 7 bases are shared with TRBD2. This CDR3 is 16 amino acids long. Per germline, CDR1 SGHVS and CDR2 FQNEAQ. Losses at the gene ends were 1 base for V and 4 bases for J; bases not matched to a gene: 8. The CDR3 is CASSLVAGSWADTQYF. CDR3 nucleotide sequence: TGTGCCAGCAGCTTAGTAGCGGGTTCGTGGGCAGATACGCAGTATTTT.

The CDR3 loop is CASSFLAGREETQYF. In DNA form, the CDR3 reads TGTGCCAGCAGCTTCTTAGCTGGTCGGGAAGAGACCCAGTACTTC. This sequence joins TRBV5-5 and TRBJ2-5, with no clear D. CDR1 and CDR2 from the germline V gene are SGHKS and YYEKEE (reference sequence). This CDR3 contains 15 residues. V lost 2 bases to trimming and J lost 3 bases, with 14 bases between them.

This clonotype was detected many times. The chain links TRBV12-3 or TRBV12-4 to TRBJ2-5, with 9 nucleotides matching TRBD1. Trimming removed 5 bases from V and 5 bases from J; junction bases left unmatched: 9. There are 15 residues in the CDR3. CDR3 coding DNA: TGTGCCAGCAGTCCTAGACAGGGGGTTGGGGAGACCCAGTACTTC. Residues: CASSPRQGVGETQYF.

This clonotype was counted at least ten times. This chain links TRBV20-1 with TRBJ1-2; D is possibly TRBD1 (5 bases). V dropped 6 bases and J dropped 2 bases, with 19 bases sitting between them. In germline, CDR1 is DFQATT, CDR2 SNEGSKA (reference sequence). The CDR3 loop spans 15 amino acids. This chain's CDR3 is CSAPAMGTMNYGYTF. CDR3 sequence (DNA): TGCAGTGCCCCTGCCATGGGGACTATGAACTATGGCTACACCTTC.

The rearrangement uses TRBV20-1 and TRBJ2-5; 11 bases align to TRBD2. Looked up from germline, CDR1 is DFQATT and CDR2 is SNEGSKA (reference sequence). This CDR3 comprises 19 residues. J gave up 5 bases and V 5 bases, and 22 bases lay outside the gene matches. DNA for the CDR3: TGCAGTGCTTCACAGCGGGTGGTTGGTGCTAGCGGGGGGTTCGAGACCCAGTACTTC. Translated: CSASQRVVGASGGFETQYF.

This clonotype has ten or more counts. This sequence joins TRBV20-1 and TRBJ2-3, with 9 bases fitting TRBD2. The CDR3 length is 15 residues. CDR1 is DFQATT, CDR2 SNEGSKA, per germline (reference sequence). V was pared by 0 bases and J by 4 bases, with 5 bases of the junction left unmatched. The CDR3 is CSARDWTSVADTQYF. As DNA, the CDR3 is TGCAGTGCTAGAGATTGGACTAGCGTAGCAGATACGCAGTATTTT.

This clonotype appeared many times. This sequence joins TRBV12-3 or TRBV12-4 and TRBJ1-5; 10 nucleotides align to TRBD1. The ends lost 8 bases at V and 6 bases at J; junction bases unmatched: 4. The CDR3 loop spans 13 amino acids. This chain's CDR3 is CASGQGDLQPQHF. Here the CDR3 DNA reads TGTGCCAGCGGACAGGGGGATCTTCAGCCCCAGCATTTT.

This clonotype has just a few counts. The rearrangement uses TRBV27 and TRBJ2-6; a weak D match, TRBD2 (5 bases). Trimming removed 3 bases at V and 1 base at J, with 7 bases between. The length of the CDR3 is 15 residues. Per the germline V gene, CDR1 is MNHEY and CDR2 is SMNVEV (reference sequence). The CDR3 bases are TGTGCCAGCAGTTTTACGGGGTCTGGGGCCAACGTCCTGACTTTC. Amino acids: CASSFTGSGANVLTF.

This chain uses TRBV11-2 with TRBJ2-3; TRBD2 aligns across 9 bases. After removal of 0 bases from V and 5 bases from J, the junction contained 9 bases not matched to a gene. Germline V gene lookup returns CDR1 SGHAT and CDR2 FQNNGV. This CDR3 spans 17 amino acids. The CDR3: CASSLDGGGANGDTQYF. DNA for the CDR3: TGTGCCAGCAGCTTAGACGGCGGGGGGGCCAATGGAGATACGCAGTATTTT.

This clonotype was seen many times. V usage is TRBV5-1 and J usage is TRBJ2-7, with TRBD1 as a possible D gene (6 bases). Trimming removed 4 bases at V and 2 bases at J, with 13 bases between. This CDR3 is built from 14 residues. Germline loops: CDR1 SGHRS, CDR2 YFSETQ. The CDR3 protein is CASSQKQGTYEQYF. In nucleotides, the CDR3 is TGCGCCAGCAGCCAAAAACAGGGAACCTACGAGCAGTACTTC.

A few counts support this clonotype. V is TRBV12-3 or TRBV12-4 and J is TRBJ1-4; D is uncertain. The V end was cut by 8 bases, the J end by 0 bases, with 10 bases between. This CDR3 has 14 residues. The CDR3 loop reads CASSNIATNEKLFF. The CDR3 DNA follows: TGTGCCAGCTCGAACATCGCAACTAATGAAAAACTGTTTTTT.

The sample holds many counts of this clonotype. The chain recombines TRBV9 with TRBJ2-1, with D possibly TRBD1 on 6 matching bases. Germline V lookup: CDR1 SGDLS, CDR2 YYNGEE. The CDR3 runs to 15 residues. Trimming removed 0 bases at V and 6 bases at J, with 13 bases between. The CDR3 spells CASSVEGGLSNEQFF. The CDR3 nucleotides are TGTGCCAGCAGCGTAGAAGGGGGTCTCAGCAATGAGCAGTTCTTC.

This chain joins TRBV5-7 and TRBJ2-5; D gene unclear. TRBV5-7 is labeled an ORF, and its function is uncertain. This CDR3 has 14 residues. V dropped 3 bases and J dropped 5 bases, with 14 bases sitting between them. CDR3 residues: CASSSDQSAETQYF. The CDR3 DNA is TGTGCCAGCAGCTCGGACCAGTCGGCGGAGACCCAGTACTTC.

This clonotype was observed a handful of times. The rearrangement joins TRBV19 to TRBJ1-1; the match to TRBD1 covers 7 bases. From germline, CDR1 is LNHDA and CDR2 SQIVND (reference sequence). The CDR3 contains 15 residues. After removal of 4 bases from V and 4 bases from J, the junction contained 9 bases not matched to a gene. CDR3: CASSTTDRDGTEAFF. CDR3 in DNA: TGTGCCAGTAGTACCACAGACAGGGACGGCACTGAAGCTTTCTTT. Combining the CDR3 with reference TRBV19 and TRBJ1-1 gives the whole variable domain DGGITQSPKYLFRKEGQNVTLSCEQNLNHDAMYWYRQDPGQGLRLIYYSQIVNDFQKGDIAEGYSVSREKKESFPLTVTSAQKNPTAFYLCASSTTDRDGTEAFFGQGTRLTVV.

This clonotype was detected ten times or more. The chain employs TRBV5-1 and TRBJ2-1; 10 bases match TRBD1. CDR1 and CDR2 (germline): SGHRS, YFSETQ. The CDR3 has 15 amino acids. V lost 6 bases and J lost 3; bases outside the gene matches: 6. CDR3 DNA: TGCGCCAGCACCCAGGACAGGGGGAGCTACAATGAGCAGTTCTTC. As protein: CASTQDRGSYNEQFF.

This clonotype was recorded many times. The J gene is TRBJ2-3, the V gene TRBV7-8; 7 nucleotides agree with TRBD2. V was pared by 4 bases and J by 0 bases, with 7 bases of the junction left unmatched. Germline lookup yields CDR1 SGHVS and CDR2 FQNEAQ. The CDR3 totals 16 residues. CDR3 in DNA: TGTGCCAGCAGCTCCTATAGCGGGTCTAGCACAGATACGCAGTATTTT. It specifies CASSSYSGSSTDTQYF.

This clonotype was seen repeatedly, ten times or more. CDR3 DNA: TGTGCCAGCAGTTTAGAGAGGGTTTGGAACATTCAGTACTTC. Amino acids: CASSLERVWNIQYF. The rearrangement joins TRBV12-3 or TRBV12-4 to TRBJ2-4, with a possible D match to TRBD2 (5 bases). CDR3 size: 14 residues. Deletions cut 1 base from V and 7 bases from J, with 11 bases between.